The 29 T cell receptor beta chains reported below all come from one sample, sequenced in a study of blood T cell repertoires in COVID-19. Here immunoSEQ multiplex PCR was the method, and the copy in TCRdb shows in-frame clones only, minus some. The sample holds roughly 120,000 clones, roughly 82% seen once. The sequenced sample consisted of peripheral blood. The receptors were sampled from a woman in her thirties or forties with acute or convalescent COVID-19.

The rearrangement joins TRBV10-1 to TRBJ1-1, with no clear D. Germline V gene sequence: CDR1 WNHNN, CDR2 SYGVQD (reference sequence). The CDR3 loop spans 13 amino acids. V lost 2 bases to trimming and J lost 11 bases, with 15 bases between them. The CDR3 loop is CASSERQSGKAFF. In DNA, the CDR3 is TGCGCCAGCAGTGAGAGGCAGTCGGGTAAGGCTTTCTTT.

This sequence joins TRBV2 and TRBJ2-1, with a tentative D call TRBD1 (5 bases). Trimming removed 2 bases at V and 4 bases at J, with 12 bases between. The CDR3 is 15 amino acids. Germline V gives CDR1 SNHLY, CDR2 FYNNEI. CDR3: CASSENLGQYNEQFF. The CDR3 DNA sequence: TGTGCCAGCAGTGAAAATCTGGGGCAGTACAATGAGCAGTTCTTC. Supplemented by reference TRBV2 and TRBJ2-1, the full variable domain reads EPEVTQTPSHQVTQMGQEVILRCVPISNHLYFYWYRQILGQKVEFLVSFYNNEISEKSEIFDDQFSVERPDGSNFTLKIRSTKLEDSAMYFCASSENLGQYNEQFFGPGTRLTVL.

On this clone: At one of its ends the junction is not consistent with the germline gene, which may arise from a read error. The genes are TRBV5-1 and TRBJ2-2; 7 bases map to TRBD2. Germline V CDR1 and CDR2: SGHRS, YFSETQ. The CDR3 length is 18 residues. The CDR3 is CASRLGRSGAANTGELFF. The CDR3 nucleotides are TGCGCCAGCAGATTGGGAAGAAGCGGGGCAGCGAACACCGGGGAGCTGTTTTTT.

This clone occurred a few times. J is TRBJ1-6 and V is TRBV2; TRBD1 agrees at 9 bases. V lost 6 bases to trimming and J lost 4 bases; unmatched junction nucleotides: 4. This CDR3 comprises 15 residues. Germline assignment: CDR1 SNHLY and CDR2 FYNNEI. CDR3 sequence: CASRDRGPYNSPLHF. The DNA for the CDR3 is TGTGCCAGCAGGGACAGGGGCCCGTATAATTCACCCCTCCACTTT.

This chain uses TRBV9 with TRBJ2-7; 9 bases are a match to TRBD1. The CDR3 runs to 12 residues. V gave up 4 bases and J gave up 6 bases; unmatched junction bases: 2. Germline values: CDR1 SGDLS, CDR2 YYNGEE. The CDR3 bases are TGTGCCAGCAGCCAGACAGGGGGCGAGCAGTACTTC. Amino acids: CASSQTGGEQYF.

The chain recombines TRBV21-1 with TRBJ1-2; the D call TRBD1 from the table was never checked on the DNA. TRBV21-1 corresponds to a pseudogene. This CDR3 region has 17 residues. DNA for the CDR3: TGTGCCAGCAGCAAAGTGGGAAACAGGGGTTCTAACTATGGCTACACCTTC. Amino acids: CASSKVGNRGSNYGYTF.

The V and J genes are TRBV5-1 and TRBJ2-2; 7 nucleotides match TRBD2. The trim removed 3 bases at V and 0 bases at J, leaving 2 bases unmatched. CDR3 length: 15 amino acids. Per germline, CDR1 SGHRS and CDR2 YFSETQ. As DNA, the CDR3 is TGCGCCAGCAGCTCACTAGCGTCGAACACCGGGGAGCTGTTTTTT. This sequence encodes CASSSLASNTGELFF. Complete variable domain (other parts from reference TRBV5-1 and TRBJ2-2): KAGVTQTPRYLIKTRGQQVTLSCSPISGHRSVSWYQQTPGQGLQFLFEYFSETQRNKGNFPGRFSGRQFSNSRSEMNVSTLELGDSALYLCASSSLASNTGELFFGEGSRLTVL.

The V call is TRBV7-9, the J call TRBJ1-2, with TRBD1 matching over 11 bases. Per germline, CDR1 SEHNR and CDR2 FQNEAQ (reference sequence). The length of the CDR3 is 17 residues. With 5 bases clipped from V and 2 bases from J, the junction kept 10 bases outside the gene matches. The CDR3 region is CASSGLGQGVSNYGYTF. The DNA for the CDR3 is TGTGCCAGCAGCGGGCTGGGACAGGGGGTTTCAAACTATGGCTACACCTTC.

The chain is built from TRBV19 and TRBJ1-1; D might be TRBD1 (5 bases). This CDR3 spans 14 amino acids. The V gene's germline CDR1 is LNHDA and CDR2 SQIVND (reference sequence). Trimming shortened V by 3 bases and J by 3 bases, and 11 bases separated the two germline ends. In DNA form, the CDR3 reads TGTGCCAGTAGTATTAAGGGAGGGGACACTGAAGCTTTCTTT. It encodes CASSIKGGDTEAFF.

This rearrangement joins TRBV30 to TRBJ2-3, with 10 bases aligning to TRBD2. This CDR3 is 15 amino acids long. Germline lookup yields CDR1 GTSNPN and CDR2 SVGIG (reference sequence). Trimming cost V 3 bases and J 0 bases; bases outside gene matches: 3. CDR3 nucleotides: TGTGCCTGGAGAGGACTAGCGGTTAGCACAGATACGCAGTATTTT. Its protein is CAWRGLAVSTDTQYF.

Concerning this clone itself: At one end, the junction sequence differs from germline, possibly due to a read error. The chain uses TRBV6-1 and TRBJ2-7; TRBD1 aligns across 8 bases. CDR1 and CDR2 from the germline V gene are MNHNS and SASEGT. This CDR3 region has 15 residues. The CDR3, as DNA: TGTGCCAGCAGCGAAGGGACAGGTATATCCTCCGAGCAGTACTTC. This gives the protein CASSEGTGISSEQYF.

This clone was seen only once. The V and J genes are TRBV7-9 and TRBJ1-1; D unclear. The CDR3 totals 13 residues. Germline CDR1 reads SEHNR; CDR2 reads FQNEAQ (reference sequence). Trimming removed 8 bases at V and 1 base at J, with 11 bases between. The CDR3 loop is CASLSGRNTEAFF. In DNA form, the CDR3 reads TGTGCCAGCCTGAGCGGGAGGAACACTGAAGCTTTCTTT.

The chain combines TRBV5-1 with TRBJ1-4, with 9 bases aligning to TRBD1. This CDR3 is built from 15 residues. The germline CDR1 and CDR2 sequences are SGHRS and YFSETQ. Trimming removed 0 bases from V and 8 bases from J; junction bases left unmatched: 5. The CDR3: CASSLASTGGEKLFF. CDR3 sequence (DNA): TGCGCCAGCAGCTTGGCTTCGACAGGGGGGGAAAAACTGTTTTTT. The complete variable domain, with remaining parts taken from reference TRBV5-1 and TRBJ1-4, reads KAGVTQTPRYLIKTRGQQVTLSCSPISGHRSVSWYQQTPGQGLQFLFEYFSETQRNKGNFPGRFSGRQFSNSRSEMNVSTLELGDSALYLCASSLASTGGEKLFFGSGTQLSVL.

The count of this clone is one. The chain joins TRBV30 to TRBJ2-1, with TRBD1 identical over 12 bases. From germline, CDR1 is GTSNPN and CDR2 SVGIG (reference sequence). V was pared by 5 bases and J by 6 bases, with 5 bases of the junction left unmatched. CDR3 length equals 14 residues. The CDR3 sequence is CAWWDRGPGNEQFF. The CDR3 coding sequence is TGTGCCTGGTGGGACAGGGGGCCGGGCAATGAGCAGTTCTTC.

The chain carries TRBV7-2 and TRBJ2-1; the match to TRBD1 covers 8 bases. The germline V gene has CDR1 SGHTA and CDR2 FQGNSA. The CDR3 is made up of 15 amino acids. V lost 1 base, J lost 7 bases, and 6 bases stayed unmatched. CDR3 region: CASSLVRTGRNEQFF. CDR3 in DNA: TGTGCCAGCAGCTTAGTCCGGACAGGGAGAAATGAGCAGTTCTTC.

The chain combines TRBV20-1 with TRBJ2-1, with a tentative D call TRBD2 (5 bases). The CDR3 extends over 11 amino acids. Germline V gives CDR1 DFQATT, CDR2 SNEGSKA (reference sequence). The V end lost 6 bases, the J end lost 7 bases, and 10 bases lay between the germline ends. The CDR3 sequence is CSAEGSNEQFF. CDR3 nucleotides: TGCAGTGCCGAGGGCAGTAATGAGCAGTTCTTC.

The chain employs TRBV9 and TRBJ2-7; perhaps TRBD2 as D (5 bases). CDR1 and CDR2 (germline): SGDLS, YYNGEE. The V gene lost 6 bases and the J gene lost 6 bases, with 10 bases spanning the gap. CDR3 length equals 11 residues. The DNA of the CDR3 is TGTGCCAGCAAGCGGATCCCCGAGCAGTACTTC. Its translation is CASKRIPEQYF.

V gene TRBV7-2 combines with J gene TRBJ1-6; D unclear. The CDR3 runs 14 residues. Germline lookup yields CDR1 SGHTA and CDR2 FQGNSA. Deletions cut 1 base from V and 7 bases from J, with 8 bases between. The CDR3 DNA reads TGTGCCAGCAGCTTAGGACAAAAAAATTCACCCCTCCACTTT. This sequence encodes CASSLGQKNSPLHF.

The chain is built from TRBV27 and TRBJ2-7, with D possibly matching TRBD1 (5 bases). CDR1 is MNHEY and CDR2 is SMNVEV in the germline V gene (reference sequence). V was clipped by 4 bases and J by 1 base, with 11 bases between them. This CDR3 spans 14 amino acids. In DNA form, the CDR3 reads TGTGCCAGCAGTTCTCCTGGGGCTTCCTACGAGCAGTACTTC. Its translation is CASSSPGASYEQYF.

The chain is built from TRBV5-1 and TRBJ2-7; 7 nucleotides align to TRBD1. The CDR3 has 13 residues. Germline V gene data show CDR1 as SGHRS and CDR2 as YFSETQ. V was pared by 5 bases and J by 4 bases, with 6 bases of the junction left unmatched. Written as DNA, the CDR3 is TGCGCCAGCAGTAGGACAGGAGATTACGAGCAGTACTTC. It translates to CASSRTGDYEQYF.

The V and J genes are TRBV25-1 and TRBJ1-1; D gene uncertain. This CDR3 region has 15 residues. Per the germline V gene, CDR1 is MGHDK and CDR2 is SYGVNS. V shed 10 bases and J shed 4 bases, with 22 bases lying between them. Here the CDR3 DNA reads TGTGCCACCATAGGAGGAGGGCGGTGGGGCACTGAAGCTTTCTTT. Its translation: CATIGGGRWGTEAFF.

As DNA, the CDR3 is TGTGCCAGCACCGACTGGGGCAGCGGGGGGAGCACAGATACGCAGTATTTT. This translates into CASTDWGSGGSTDTQYF. The V call is TRBV3-1 (or the pseudogene TRBV3-2), the J call TRBJ2-3; 9 nucleotides match TRBD2. The CDR3 has 17 amino acids. Trimming removed 7 bases from V and 0 bases from J; junction bases left unmatched: 11. The germline V gene has CDR1 LGHDT and CDR2 YNNKEL (reference sequence).

The chain's CDR3 is CASSLTGQLFYGYTF. The CDR3, as DNA: TGTGCCAGCAGCCTAACAGGACAGCTTTTCTATGGCTACACCTTC. The V call is TRBV14, the J call TRBJ1-2, with D perhaps matching TRBD1 (6 bases). This CDR3 is built from 15 residues. Germline V gene sequence: CDR1 SGHDN, CDR2 FVKESK. The V end was cut by 4 bases, the J end by 4 bases, with 16 bases between.

This clone turned up a few times. V usage is TRBV6-5 and J usage is TRBJ1-2, with TRBD1 matching 7 bases. The germline gives CDR1 MNHEY, CDR2 SVGAGI. CDR3 length: 13 amino acids. J gave up 4 bases and V 8 bases, and 7 bases lay outside the gene matches. As DNA, the CDR3 is TGTGCCAGCGCCGACAGGGCCCCCTATGGCTACACCTTC. Translation: CASADRAPYGYTF.

The chain has TRBV4-3 and TRBJ2-3; perhaps TRBD2 as D (6 bases). Trimming stripped 6 bases from V and 3 bases from J, with 13 bases between. The CDR3 spans 14 residues. Germline CDR1 is LGHNA and CDR2 is YSLEER. The CDR3 coding sequence is TGCGCCAGCAGTCTCGGGGGTGGAACAGATACGCAGTATTTT. Translated, it gives CASSLGGGTDTQYF.

DNA for the CDR3: TGTGCCAGCAGCCGCGGGCCATCCTTGTCCCATAGCAATCAGCCCCAGCATTTT. It is translated as CASSRGPSLSHSNQPQHF. V usage is TRBV14 and J usage is TRBJ1-5; no firm D call. Germline V gene lookup returns CDR1 SGHDN and CDR2 FVKESK. V was pared by 4 bases and J by 0 bases, with 19 bases between. CDR3 length equals 18 residues. Combining the CDR3 with reference TRBV14 and TRBJ1-5 gives the whole variable domain EAGVTQFPSHSVIEKGQTVTLRCDPISGHDNLYWYRRVMGKEIKFLLHFVKESKQDESGMPNNRFLAERTGGTYSTLKVQPAELEDSGVYFCASSRGPSLSHSNQPQHFGDGTRLSIL.

Concerning this clone itself: In the same sample, other DNA sequences code for this CDR3. The chain recombines TRBV19 with TRBJ2-1; weak D call: TRBD2 (5 bases). Looked up from germline, CDR1 is LNHDA and CDR2 is SQIVND (reference sequence). This CDR3 is 12 amino acids long. Trimming shortened V by 6 bases and J by 7 bases, and 10 bases separated the two germline ends. The CDR3 DNA is TGTGCCAGTAGGATCCGGGGTAATGAGCAGTTCTTC. This gives the protein CASRIRGNEQFF.

This clone was recorded only once. CDR3 protein: CASSRDDRGNSPLHF. The DNA for the CDR3 is TGTGCCAGCAGCCGGGACGACAGGGGTAATTCACCCCTCCACTTT. The chain links TRBV6-2 or TRBV6-3 to TRBJ1-6; 8 bases are a match to TRBD1. V shed 6 bases and J 6 bases; nucleotides not matched to a gene: 7. The germline gives CDR1 MNHEY, CDR2 SVGEGT. This CDR3 region has 15 residues.

Turning to this clone: The junction and the germline gene differ at one end; a read error may be behind it. The gene calls are TRBV2 and TRBJ2-7; 7 bases fit TRBD1. CDR3 length: 12 residues. The germline CDR1 and CDR2 sequences are SNHLY and FYNNEI. The CDR3 nucleotides read TGTGCCAGCAGGGAAGGGGGCGCCGAGCAGTACTTC. This codes for CASREGGAEQYF.